One and the same sample provided the 18 T cell receptor beta chains below, sequenced in a study of T-cell memory formation after mild COVID-19. TCRdb independently ran MiXCR on the 5' RACE reads; one entry per CDR3 protein. This sample has about 560,000 distinct CDR3 sequences, with approximately 15% found just once. The material sequenced was PBMCs or a T cell subset sorted from them (not recorded which). The source of these receptors is an adult woman who had mild COVID-19 (a few samples of this study predate the infection). Cell type and time point are not known.

The gene calls are TRBV4-2 and TRBJ2-2; 12 bases agree with TRBD2. Germline values: CDR1 LGHNA, CDR2 YNFKEQ. The CDR3 length is 16 residues. J gave up 6 bases and V 3 bases, and 5 bases lay outside the gene matches. The CDR3, as DNA: TGTGCCAGCAGCCAGGAGACTAGCGGGAGACCCGGGGAGCTGTTTTTT. This encodes CASSQETSGRPGELFF.

The sample holds a few counts of this clonotype. The chain uses TRBV5-6 and TRBJ1-2; TRBD1 might be the D (5 bases). The CDR3 is 16 residues long. Germline V lookup: CDR1 SGHDT, CDR2 YYEEEE. V gave up 0 bases and J gave up 2 bases, with 14 bases separating them. The CDR3 nucleotides read TGTGCCAGCAGCTTGGATGGCAGGGAGATGAACTATGGCTACACCTTC. Amino acid sequence: CASSLDGREMNYGYTF.

The chain carries TRBV9 and TRBJ2-3; 9 nucleotides align to TRBD2. Germline CDR1 SGDLS, CDR2 YYNGEE. After removal of 3 bases from V and 2 bases from J, the junction contained 7 bases not matched to a gene. This CDR3 region has 16 residues. The CDR3 DNA sequence: TGTGCCAGCAGCGCCCTCGCGGGGGGGGTCACAGATACGCAGTATTTT. The encoded protein is CASSALAGGVTDTQYF. The variable domain in full, with the rest retrieved from reference TRBV9 and TRBJ2-3, is DSGVTQTPKHLITATGQRVTLRCSPRSGDLSVYWYQQSLDQGLQFLIQYYNGEERAKGNILERFSAQQFPDLHSELNLSSLELGDSALYFCASSALAGGVTDTQYFGPGTRLTVL.

In this sample, this clonotype turned up once. The V gene is TRBV5-6, the J gene TRBJ2-5; D remains ambiguous. CDR3 length equals 17 residues. Germline V gene lookup returns CDR1 SGHDT and CDR2 YYEEEE. V was trimmed by 3 bases and J by 0 bases, leaving 18 bases between them. The CDR3 protein is CASSSNGRRTYQETQYF. CDR3 DNA sequence: TGTGCCAGCAGCTCAAACGGACGGAGAACGTACCAAGAGACCCAGTACTTC.

This clonotype appeared a few times. The CDR3 region has the DNA TGTGCCTGGAGTGTACGAACGAGCCTGGGCGAGCAGTTCTTC. Its translation: CAWSVRTSLGEQFF. The chain couples TRBV30 to TRBJ2-1; D is ambiguous. The CDR3 sequence is 14 residues long. V was pared by 0 bases and J by 10 bases, with 16 bases between. The germline CDR1 and CDR2 sequences are GTSNPN and SVGIG (reference sequence). The complete variable domain, with remaining parts taken from reference TRBV30 and TRBJ2-1, reads SQTIHQWPATLVQPVGSPLSLECTVEGTSNPNLYWYRQAAGRGLQLLFYSVGIGQISSEVPQNLSASRPQDRQFILSSKKLLLSDSGFYLCAWSVRTSLGEQFFGPGTRLTVL.

This clonotype was observed a single time. One end of the junction varies from germline; a read error may be responsible. The rearrangement joins TRBV2 to TRBJ2-1, with D perhaps matching TRBD2 (6 bases). Germline assignment: CDR1 SNHLY and CDR2 FYNNEI. The CDR3 is 13 residues long. The CDR3 sequence is CASTRDSNNEQFF. The CDR3 nucleotides read TGTGCCAGCACTCGGGACTCCAACAATGAGCAGTTCTTC.

CDR3: CASSELGASTEAFF. The CDR3 DNA follows: TGTGCCAGCAGTGAATTGGGGGCGAGCACTGAAGCTTTCTTT. This chain joins TRBV25-1 and TRBJ1-1; D is possibly TRBD1 (6 bases). This CDR3 region has 14 residues. Trimming cost V 1 base and J 4 bases, with 10 bases left between them. Germline V gene sequence: CDR1 MGHDK, CDR2 SYGVNS.

This clonotype was seen many times. This chain uses TRBV5-1 with TRBJ2-1; D perhaps matches TRBD2 (5 bases). Looked up from germline, CDR1 is SGHRS and CDR2 is YFSETQ. The CDR3 totals 16 residues. Trimming cost V 1 base and J 0 bases, with 11 bases left between them. CDR3 amino acids: CASSLPQGSSYNEQFF. The CDR3 DNA sequence: TGCGCCAGCAGCTTGCCACAAGGGAGCTCCTACAATGAGCAGTTCTTC.

This clonotype was recorded a few times. CDR3 bases: TGTGCCAGCAGCTTAGACCGGCTTTACACTGAAGCTTTCTTT. Translation gives CASSLDRLYTEAFF. The gene calls are TRBV7-2 and TRBJ1-1; no clear D gene. Trimming stripped 1 base from V and 3 bases from J, with 9 bases between. The CDR3 consists of 14 residues. Germline values: CDR1 SGHTA, CDR2 FQGNSA.

The table lists this clonotype with many counts. This chain joins TRBV9 and TRBJ2-3, with 14 bases that match TRBD2. The CDR3 loop spans 15 amino acids. Trimming removed 5 bases from V and 4 bases from J; junction bases left unmatched: 3. Looked up from germline, CDR1 is SGDLS and CDR2 is YYNGEE. CDR3 sequence: CASSETSGRADTQYF. Written as DNA, the CDR3 is TGTGCCAGCAGTGAGACTAGCGGGAGGGCAGATACGCAGTATTTT. The full variable domain, completed using reference TRBV9 and TRBJ2-3, is DSGVTQTPKHLITATGQRVTLRCSPRSGDLSVYWYQQSLDQGLQFLIQYYNGEERAKGNILERFSAQQFPDLHSELNLSSLELGDSALYFCASSETSGRADTQYFGPGTRLTVL.

The rearrangement uses TRBV7-9 and TRBJ2-1, with 9 nucleotides matching TRBD1. The trim removed 5 bases at V and 7 bases at J, leaving 15 bases unmatched. Germline assignment: CDR1 SEHNR and CDR2 FQNEAQ (reference sequence). The CDR3 has 17 amino acids. Here the CDR3 DNA reads TGTGCCAGCAGCCGCGACAGGGGGGAGGTTAACTGGAATGAGCAGTTCTTC. This encodes CASSRDRGEVNWNEQFF.

The rearrangement joins TRBV12-3 or TRBV12-4 to TRBJ2-2, with a tentative D call TRBD1 (5 bases). Trimming took 1 base from V and 6 from J, leaving 9 bases between them. The CDR3 length is 14 residues. The CDR3 sequence: CASSLGGRSGELFF. The CDR3, as DNA: TGTGCCAGCAGTTTAGGGGGCAGATCCGGGGAGCTGTTTTTT.

The sample holds many counts of this clonotype. The chain links TRBV5-1 to TRBJ2-3; the D is unclear. Trimming stripped 7 bases from V and 2 bases from J, with 14 bases between. Germline V gene lookup returns CDR1 SGHRS and CDR2 YFSETQ. This CDR3 comprises 14 residues. The CDR3 sequence is CASGRTPDTDTQYF. The DNA for the CDR3 is TGCGCCAGCGGAAGAACCCCCGACACAGATACGCAGTATTTT.

The chain combines TRBV6-5 with TRBJ1-3; D ambiguous. V lost 5 bases to trimming and J lost 0 bases, with 11 bases between them. CDR3 length: 15 amino acids. Germline CDR1 MNHEY, CDR2 SVGAGI. The CDR3, as DNA: TGTGCCAGCAGTCGTCTCCAGAGCTCTGGAAACACCATATATTTT. Translating gives CASSRLQSSGNTIYF.

This clonotype was observed at least ten times. The chain employs TRBV29-1 and TRBJ2-3; a possible D gene is TRBD1 (5 bases). The V gene's germline CDR1 is SQVTM and CDR2 ANQGSEA. The CDR3 contains 13 residues. The V end was cut by 3 bases, the J end by 2 bases, with 9 bases between. The CDR3 spells CSVDGAATDTQYF. CDR3 bases: TGCAGCGTTGATGGGGCGGCCACAGATACGCAGTATTTT.

The chain links TRBV6-5 to TRBJ2-5, with 11 positions matching TRBD2. V was pared by 0 bases and J by 5 bases, with 11 bases of the junction left unmatched. Per germline, CDR1 MNHEY and CDR2 SVGAGI. This CDR3 is built from 18 residues. The CDR3 DNA reads TGTGCCAGCAGTTACTCTCTGGCTAGCGGGAGGAAAATGGAGACCCAGTACTTC. This gives the protein CASSYSLASGRKMETQYF.

This clonotype was seen only a few times. V usage is TRBV7-8 and J usage is TRBJ2-7; 13 bases align to TRBD2. CDR3 length equals 16 residues. The germline V gene encodes CDR1 SGHVS and CDR2 FQNEAQ. V dropped 3 bases and J dropped 5; count of bases not matched to a gene: 7. Here the CDR3 DNA reads TGTGCCAGCAGCTTCCGGACTAGCGGGGGTGGCAACGAGCAGTACTTC. This translates into CASSFRTSGGGNEQYF.

J is TRBJ2-5 and V is TRBV7-2, with no clear D. There are 13 residues in the CDR3. Per the germline V gene, CDR1 is SGHTA and CDR2 is FQGNSA. Trimming took off 5 bases at V and 5 bases at J, with 12 bases between the two ends. The CDR3 DNA reads as TGTGCCAGCAGCCCGTCCCTTTTGGAGACCCAGTACTTC. Translating gives CASSPSLLETQYF.